One and the same sample provided the 22 T cell receptor beta chains below, sequenced in a study of early T cells in non-severe SARS-CoV-2 infection. One entry per CDR3 protein results from TCRdb running MiXCR on the 5' RACE reads. The data contain approximately 83,000 distinct CDR3 sequences, 14% of them seen just once; the ten biggest clones take up 10% to 11%. Specimen: whole blood. These receptors came from an adult who was a healthcare worker with PCR-confirmed SARS-CoV-2 infection or an uninfected control (not recorded which).

This clonotype turned up a few times. The V gene is TRBV28, the J gene TRBJ1-1; TRBD1 is a possible D gene (5 bases). Germline CDR1 is MDHEN and CDR2 is SYDVKM. The CDR3 has 17 amino acids. The ends were cut back, 2 bases at V and 4 bases at J, with 20 bases in the middle. Here the CDR3 reads CASSLNGVRGRGTEAFF. The CDR3 nucleotides read TGTGCCAGCAGTTTAAATGGGGTGCGGGGCCGGGGCACTGAAGCTTTCTTT.

This clonotype was observed at least ten times. This chain uses TRBV12-3 or TRBV12-4 with TRBJ2-3; 10 nucleotides align to TRBD2. V lost 8 bases to trimming and J lost 4 bases; unmatched junction nucleotides: 3. The CDR3 extends over 13 amino acids. The CDR3 region is CASSAGGPDTQYF. The CDR3 nucleotides read TGTGCCAGCTCAGCGGGGGGGCCAGATACGCAGTATTTT.

For this clonotype: In this CDR3 the conserved last residue, phenylalanine or tryptophan, is missing, so a read error is likely. The V call is TRBV10-2, the J call TRBJ2-7; D might be TRBD1 (6 bases). Trimming shortened V by 3 bases and J by 4 bases, and 13 bases separated the two germline ends. Germline values: CDR1 WSHSY, CDR2 SAAADI. The CDR3 runs to 14 residues. The chain's CDR3 is CASSDTGPWYEQYY. The CDR3 DNA follows: TGCGCCAGCAGTGACACAGGGCCTTGGTACGAGCAGTACTAC.

The rearrangement uses TRBV28 and TRBJ2-3, with 11 nucleotides matching TRBD2. This CDR3 is built from 17 residues. CDR1 and CDR2 (germline): MDHEN, SYDVKM. The V segment lost 5 bases and the J segment 2 bases; nucleotides outside the gene matches: 9. The CDR3 sequence: CASSPLTTSGDTDTQYF. CDR3 in DNA: TGTGCCAGCAGTCCCCTAACGACTAGCGGGGACACAGATACGCAGTATTTT.

This clonotype was detected a few times. V usage is TRBV29-1 and J usage is TRBJ1-1; D may be TRBD1 (5 bases). V was clipped by 6 bases and J by 3 bases, with 5 bases between them. This CDR3 has 10 residues. Looked up from germline, CDR1 is SQVTM and CDR2 is ANQGSEA. In DNA form, the CDR3 reads TGCAGCGTGGGGGACACTGAAGCTTTCTTT. The encoded protein is CSVGDTEAFF.

There are many counts of this clonotype. The genes are TRBV14 and TRBJ2-3; D gene uncertain. V lost 2 bases to trimming and J lost 2 bases, with 11 bases between them. Germline V gene lookup returns CDR1 SGHDN and CDR2 FVKESK. This CDR3 is 15 amino acids long. The CDR3 DNA follows: TGTGCCAGCAGCCAAAAAGGGCTACCCACAGATACGCAGTATTTT. This gives the protein CASSQKGLPTDTQYF.

The chain is built from TRBV5-1 and TRBJ1-6, with a possible D match to TRBD1 (6 bases). The CDR3 has 13 residues. The germline gives CDR1 SGHRS, CDR2 YFSETQ. The V end lost 2 bases, the J end lost 9 bases, and 9 bases lay between the germline ends. The CDR3 DNA reads as TGCGCCAGCAGCTTACAGGGCCGTTCACCCCTCCACTTT. Its protein product is CASSLQGRSPLHF.

DNA of the CDR3: TGTGCCAGCAGTGTCGACAACGTACACCTTAACTATGGCTACACCTTC. Its protein is CASSVDNVHLNYGYTF. The chain combines TRBV2 with TRBJ1-2; D is uncertain. The CDR3 sequence is 16 residues long. The V end lost 4 bases, the J end lost 1 base, and 16 bases lay between the germline ends. From germline, CDR1 is SNHLY and CDR2 FYNNEI.

The V and J genes are TRBV7-3 and TRBJ2-6; D is ambiguous. CDR3 length: 13 residues. Trimming removed 5 bases at V and 4 bases at J, with 6 bases between. CDR1 SGHTA and CDR2 FQGTGA come from the germline V gene. CDR3 sequence: CASSPGGANVLTF. In nucleotides, the CDR3 is TGTGCCAGCAGCCCCGGAGGGGCCAACGTCCTGACTTTC.

The chain couples TRBV5-1 to TRBJ1-3; D is unresolved. The V gene lost 4 bases and the J gene lost 3 bases, with 11 bases spanning the gap. Looked up from germline, CDR1 is SGHRS and CDR2 is YFSETQ. The CDR3 is made up of 14 amino acids. CDR3 sequence: CASSEAVNGNTIYF. The CDR3 DNA follows: TGCGCCAGCAGCGAGGCAGTAAATGGAAACACCATATATTTT. The full variable domain, its missing parts supplied by reference TRBV5-1 and TRBJ1-3, is KAGVTQTPRYLIKTRGQQVTLSCSPISGHRSVSWYQQTPGQGLQFLFEYFSETQRNKGNFPGRFSGRQFSNSRSEMNVSTLELGDSALYLCASSEAVNGNTIYFGEGSWLTVV.

This clonotype has just a few counts. This sequence joins TRBV6-1 and TRBJ2-5, with TRBD1 matching over 7 bases. Germline lookup yields CDR1 MNHNS and CDR2 SASEGT. V dropped 6 bases and J dropped 3; count of bases not matched to a gene: 7. The CDR3 is made up of 14 amino acids. The CDR3 spells CASRDRILEETQYF. CDR3 in DNA: TGTGCCAGCAGGGACAGGATACTAGAAGAGACCCAGTACTTC.

The J gene is TRBJ2-4, the V gene TRBV11-3, with D unresolved. This CDR3 has 12 amino acids. The V end lost 4 bases, the J end lost 2 bases, and 3 bases lay between the germline ends. Germline V lookup: CDR1 SGHNT, CDR2 YENEEA. CDR3 DNA sequence: TGTGCCAGCAGCTCGACCAAAAACATTCAGTACTTC. Encoded protein: CASSSTKNIQYF.

This clonotype was seen a few times. The chain joins TRBV24-1 to TRBJ2-3; TRBD1 aligns across 8 bases. V was pared by 5 bases and J by 0 bases, with 3 bases of the junction left unmatched. The CDR3 extends over 15 amino acids. Germline CDR1 reads KGHDR; CDR2 reads SFDVKD. This CDR3 reads CATSARTGSTDTQYF. CDR3 DNA sequence: TGTGCCACCAGTGCTAGGACAGGGAGCACAGATACGCAGTATTTT.

This clonotype appeared a few times. This chain uses TRBV7-2 with TRBJ2-1; 11 bases are shared with TRBD1. CDR3 size: 15 residues. CDR1 is SGHTA and CDR2 is FQGNSA in the germline V gene. V shed 5 bases and J 6 bases; nucleotides not matched to a gene: 6. The CDR3 sequence is CASSGTGGFGNEQFF. The CDR3 DNA is TGTGCCAGCAGCGGGACAGGGGGGTTTGGCAATGAGCAGTTCTTC. Using reference TRBV7-2 and TRBJ2-1 for the parts outside the CDR3, the full variable domain is GAGVSQSPSNKVTEKGKDVELRCDPISGHTALYWYRQSLGQGLEFLIYFQGNSAPDKSGLPSDRFSAERTGGSVSTLTIQRTQQEDSAVYLCASSGTGGFGNEQFFGPGTRLTVL.

In its sample, this clonotype was seen many times. The chain couples TRBV28 to TRBJ2-1, with D hard to call. This CDR3 is 12 amino acids long. Trimming shortened V by 7 bases and J by 7 bases, and 11 bases separated the two germline ends. Germline V gives CDR1 MDHEN, CDR2 SYDVKM. In nucleotides, the CDR3 is TGTGCCAGCAAGGCCAGAGTTAATGAGCAGTTCTTC. It translates to CASKARVNEQFF. The full variable domain, in which reference TRBV28 and TRBJ2-1 provide the parts outside the CDR3, is DVKVTQSSRYLVKRTGEKVFLECVQDMDHENMFWYRQDPGLGLRLIYFSYDVKMKEKGDIPEGYSVSREKKERFSLILESASTNQTSMYLCASKARVNEQFFGPGTRLTVL.

The V gene is TRBV6-1, the J gene TRBJ1-2; 7 nucleotides match TRBD1. The CDR3 extends over 14 amino acids. Germline trimming cut 6 bases from V and 4 bases from J; bases unmatched to any gene: 8. Germline-derived CDR1 and CDR2 are MNHNS and SASEGT. The CDR3 is CASRRDRASYGYTF. CDR3 coding DNA: TGTGCCAGCAGGAGGGACAGAGCCTCCTATGGCTACACCTTC.

CDR3 sequence: CASSPPGPPAPQYF. In DNA form, the CDR3 reads TGTGCCAGCAGCCCCCCGGGCCCCCCCGCTCCGCAGTATTTT. The chain uses TRBV7-3 and TRBJ2-3; D uncertain. The CDR3 contains 14 residues. V dropped 5 bases and J dropped 10 bases, with 19 bases sitting between them. Germline values: CDR1 SGHTA, CDR2 FQGTGA.

This chain joins TRBV25-1 and TRBJ2-3, with a possible D match to TRBD2 (7 bases). V was trimmed by 2 bases and J by 3 bases, leaving 9 bases between them. The CDR3 loop spans 14 amino acids. CDR1 and CDR2 (germline): MGHDK, SYGVNS. The CDR3 protein is CASSERGGTDTQYF. In DNA form, the CDR3 reads TGTGCCAGCAGTGAAAGGGGGGGGACAGATACGCAGTATTTT.

The rearrangement links TRBV27 to TRBJ2-7; no firm D call. In germline, CDR1 is MNHEY, CDR2 SMNVEV (reference sequence). This CDR3 has 13 amino acids. V was pared by 0 bases and J by 6 bases, with 9 bases between. In nucleotides, the CDR3 is TGTGCCAGCAGTTTATCGAGAGACACCGAGCAGTACTTC. This codes for CASSLSRDTEQYF.

This clonotype appeared a few times. V and J are TRBV6-6 and TRBJ1-6; D may be TRBD1 (6 bases). Trimming took 5 bases from V and 10 from J, leaving 15 bases between them. CDR1 MNHNY and CDR2 SVGAGI come from the germline V gene (reference sequence). There are 14 residues in the CDR3. CDR3 residues: CASSETRTVSPLHF. The CDR3 coding sequence is TGTGCCAGCAGTGAGACTCGGACAGTATCACCCCTCCACTTT.

This clonotype was seen a few times. This chain uses TRBV5-1 with TRBJ2-1, with D perhaps matching TRBD1 (6 bases). Between the trimmed V and J ends, which lost 7 bases and 5 bases, there was a span of 10 bases. This CDR3 is built from 12 residues. The germline V gene has CDR1 SGHRS and CDR2 YFSETQ. The CDR3 bases are TGCGCCAGCGGAGGACAGAACAATGAGCAGTTCTTC. Protein sequence: CASGGQNNEQFF.

The chain carries TRBV9 and TRBJ1-2; D gene ambiguous. Germline CDR1 reads SGDLS; CDR2 reads YYNGEE. V was shortened by 7 bases and J by 7 bases, with 11 bases between the two germline ends. The CDR3 sequence is 11 residues long. The DNA for the CDR3 is TGTGCCAGCTCCTCCCTCTCTGGCTACACCTTC. Protein: CASSSLSGYTF.